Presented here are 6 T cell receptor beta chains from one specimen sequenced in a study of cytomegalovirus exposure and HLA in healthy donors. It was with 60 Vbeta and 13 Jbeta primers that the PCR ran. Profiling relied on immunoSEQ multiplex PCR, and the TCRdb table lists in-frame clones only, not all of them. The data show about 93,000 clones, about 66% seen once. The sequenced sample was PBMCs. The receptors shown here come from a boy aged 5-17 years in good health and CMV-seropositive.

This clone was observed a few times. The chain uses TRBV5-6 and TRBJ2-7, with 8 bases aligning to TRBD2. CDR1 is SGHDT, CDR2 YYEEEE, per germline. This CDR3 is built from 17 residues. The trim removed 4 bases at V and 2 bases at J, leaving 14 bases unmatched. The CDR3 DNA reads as TGTGCCAGCAGCGGCGGGTGGTCGCGGGAGGAAACCTACGAGCAGTACTTC. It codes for CASSGGWSREETYEQYF.

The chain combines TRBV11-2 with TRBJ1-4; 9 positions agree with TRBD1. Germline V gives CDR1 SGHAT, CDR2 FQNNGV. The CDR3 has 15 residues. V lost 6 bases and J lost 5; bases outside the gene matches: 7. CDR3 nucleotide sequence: TGTGCCAGCAGGAGCACAGGGGGCATCAATGAAAAACTGTTTTTT. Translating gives CASRSTGGINEKLFF.

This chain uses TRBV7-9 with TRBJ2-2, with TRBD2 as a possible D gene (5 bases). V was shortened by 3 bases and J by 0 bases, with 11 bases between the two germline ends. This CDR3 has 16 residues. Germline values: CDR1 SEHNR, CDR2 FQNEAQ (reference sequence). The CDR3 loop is CASSLVFGANTGELFF. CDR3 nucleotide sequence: TGTGCCAGCAGCTTGGTGTTCGGGGCGAACACCGGGGAGCTGTTTTTT.

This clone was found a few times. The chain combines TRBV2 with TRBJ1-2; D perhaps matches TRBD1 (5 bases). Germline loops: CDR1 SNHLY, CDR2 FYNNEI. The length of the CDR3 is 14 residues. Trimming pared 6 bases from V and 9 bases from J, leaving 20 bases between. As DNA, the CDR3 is TGTGCCAGCAGGAGGTCGGGACTGGAGGGGCGCTACACCTTC. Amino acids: CASRRSGLEGRYTF.

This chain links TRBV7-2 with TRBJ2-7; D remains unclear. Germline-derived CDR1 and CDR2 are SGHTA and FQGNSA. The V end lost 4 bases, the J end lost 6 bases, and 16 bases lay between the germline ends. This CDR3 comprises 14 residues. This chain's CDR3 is CASSYSRQFGEQYF. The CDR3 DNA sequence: TGTGCCAGCAGCTACAGTCGGCAATTTGGCGAGCAGTACTTC.

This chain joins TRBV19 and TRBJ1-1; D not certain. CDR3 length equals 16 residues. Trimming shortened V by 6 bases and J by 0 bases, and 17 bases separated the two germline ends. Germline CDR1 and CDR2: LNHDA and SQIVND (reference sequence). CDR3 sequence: CASRGSGLVMNTEAFF. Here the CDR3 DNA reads TGTGCCAGTAGGGGTTCGGGTCTCGTCATGAACACTGAAGCTTTCTTT. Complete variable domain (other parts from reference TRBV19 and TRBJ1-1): DGGITQSPKYLFRKEGQNVTLSCEQNLNHDAMYWYRQDPGQGLRLIYYSQIVNDFQKGDIAEGYSVSREKKESFPLTVTSAQKNPTAFYLCASRGSGLVMNTEAFFGQGTRLTVV.